This T cell receptor (beta chain) was captured by sequencing in a study of blood T cell repertoires in COVID-19. Study at large: The samples span acute and convalescent COVID-19 from the United States, Italy and Spain. PBMCs, B-cell-depleted T cells, or T cells provided the cDNA or gDNA that made up the material.

This clone was counted only a few times. In the original workflow: Estimates of nucleated cell counts were drawn from the amplification of reference gene primers. The assay was immunoSEQ multiplex PCR, and TCRdb's table has in-frame clones only and misses some. V and J calls and clone size are copied from that table; D and trimming were computed from the DNA. In the table there are 300,000 to 350,000 clones, about nine tenths of which are singletons. The CDR3 runs 17 residues. The trim removed 1 base at V and 5 bases at J, leaving 11 bases unmatched. Germline V gene lookup returns CDR1 MGHRA and CDR2 YSYEKL.

This chain joins TRBV4-1 and TRBJ2-3; the match to TRBD2 covers 8 bases. The receptor was isolated from a young woman with COVID-19, enrolled during active disease. Sequencing was done on a sample of peripheral blood. CDR3 sequence: CASSQVAITSGRDTQYF. CDR3 sequence (DNA): TGCGCCAGCAGCCAAGTAGCGATTACTAGCGGAAGAGATACGCAGTATTTT.